These T cell receptor beta chains were read from a single sample in a study of a mutant IDH1 vaccine in newly diagnosed glioma. No cognate antigen is known for these TCRs. Profiling relied on immunoSEQ multiplex PCR, and the TCRdb table lists in-frame clones only, not all of them. The sample shows tens of thousands of clones, 70% to 85% of them seen only once. The material sequenced was PBMCs, taken from a glioma patient whose treatment included an IDH1 peptide vaccine. These receptors came from a man aged 50 or older with glioma. The CDR3 runs from the conserved cysteine through the conserved F or W.

v_gene	j_gene	CDR3aa
TRBV19	TRBJ2-5	CASSFAGTGAETQYF
TRBV7-9	TRBJ2-3	CASSSPGGGWGTDTQYF
TRBV25-1	TRBJ2-5	CASSEYLTNRETQYF
TRBV27	TRBJ2-5	CASSLGGAGETQYF
TRBV28	TRBJ1-1	CASTVGGSRVAFF
TRBV5-1	TRBJ2-1	CASSLPPGQLVNEQFF
TRBV7-9	TRBJ1-2	CASSLGTGTNYGYTF
TRBV4-2	TRBJ1-2	CASSQGGEGDYGYTF
TRBV7-2	TRBJ2-7	CASSLRRGGPEQYF
TRBV28	TRBJ2-3	CASSLWGAEDTQYF
TRBV7-3	TRBJ1-2	CASSHKSGQGAVSGGYTF
TRBV11-2	TRBJ1-2	CASSPGLVYGYTF
TRBV4-1	TRBJ2-5	CASSQDGLGRETQYF
TRBV7-9	TRBJ1-3	CASSIPGDKGNTIYF
TRBV9	TRBJ1-1	CASPRGRAEAFF
TRBV6-1	TRBJ1-5	CASKGRYQPQHF
TRBV5-4	TRBJ1-4	CASSLDRGNEKLFF
TRBV5-5	NA	CASSLQGSAYEQYF
TRBV2	TRBJ1-4	CASSPDRRDEKLFF
TRBV30	TRBJ1-2	CAWNPPGRGIGYGYTF
TRBV9	TRBJ1-6	CASSGGDGLNSPLHF
TRBV9	TRBJ1-4	CASSVVGLGEKLFF
TRBV27	TRBJ1-1	CASSKGGRFDTEAFF
TRBV30	TRBJ2-4	CAWNLGGLAKNIQYF
TRBV7-9	TRBJ2-1	CASSLDPGRNEQFF
TRBV5-4	TRBJ2-7	CASSLAVLAGVEEQYF
TRBV2	TRBJ1-5	CASSAQGVNQPQHF
TRBV19	TRBJ1-5	CASSITGQGDQPQHF
TRBV28	TRBJ1-4	CASSLQANEKLFF
TRBV6-5	TRBJ1-5	CASSYGGNQPQHF
TRBV5-1	TRBJ1-5	CASSLGDRQGGQPQHF
TRBV15	TRBJ1-2	CATSRGGSPGWFDYGYTF
TRBV25-1	TRBJ2-5	CASSEHETQYF
TRBV27	TRBJ2-7	CASSGLYEQYF
TRBV5-4	TRBJ2-3	CASSLVADTQYF
TRBV29-1	TRBJ2-1	CSGQGVSLGEQFF
TRBV4-2	TRBJ2-1	CASSQDWSQAGEFF
TRBV18	TRBJ2-7	CASSPAEGSSYEQYF
TRBV19	TRBJ1-1	CASSIGRGASTEAFF
TRBV7-2	TRBJ2-7	CASSPSGTGSRAFYEQYF
TRBV19	TRBJ2-7	CASRIDREDSEQYF
TRBV18	TRBJ1-3	CASSPGEHSGNTIYF
TRBV29-1	TRBJ2-2	CSVDDRDGANTGELFF
TRBV7-9	TRBJ1-1	CASSPLQGFGGVAEAFF
TRBV5-4	TRBJ2-2	CASSLVGRGNTGELFF
TRBV18	TRBJ2-7	CASSPQTYEQYF
TRBV6-6	TRBJ1-5	CASSLHGGAQPQHF
TRBV6-5	TRBJ1-5	CASRDDSSNQPQHF
TRBV4-2	TRBJ2-1	CASSQESGGGYNEQFF
TRBV6-1	TRBJ1-1	CASTFNTEAFF
TRBV5-1	TRBJ2-7	CASRDYPSNEQYF
TRBV6-1	TRBJ2-7	CASTERAVQYF
TRBV5-4	TRBJ1-1	CASSLPGGRAEAFF
TRBV27	TRBJ2-3	CASSLRVRESTDTQYF
TRBV6-4	TRBJ1-4	CASSDSKLPRRREKLFF
TRBV19	TRBJ1-1	CASSMGSEAFF
TRBV6-5	TRBJ1-2	CASSYSTGGYYGYTF
TRBV7-9	TRBJ1-4	CASSFPSGGEKLFF
TRBV25-1	TRBJ1-1	CASSPQGLMNTEAFF
TRBV5-6	TRBJ2-5	CASSNRWETQYF